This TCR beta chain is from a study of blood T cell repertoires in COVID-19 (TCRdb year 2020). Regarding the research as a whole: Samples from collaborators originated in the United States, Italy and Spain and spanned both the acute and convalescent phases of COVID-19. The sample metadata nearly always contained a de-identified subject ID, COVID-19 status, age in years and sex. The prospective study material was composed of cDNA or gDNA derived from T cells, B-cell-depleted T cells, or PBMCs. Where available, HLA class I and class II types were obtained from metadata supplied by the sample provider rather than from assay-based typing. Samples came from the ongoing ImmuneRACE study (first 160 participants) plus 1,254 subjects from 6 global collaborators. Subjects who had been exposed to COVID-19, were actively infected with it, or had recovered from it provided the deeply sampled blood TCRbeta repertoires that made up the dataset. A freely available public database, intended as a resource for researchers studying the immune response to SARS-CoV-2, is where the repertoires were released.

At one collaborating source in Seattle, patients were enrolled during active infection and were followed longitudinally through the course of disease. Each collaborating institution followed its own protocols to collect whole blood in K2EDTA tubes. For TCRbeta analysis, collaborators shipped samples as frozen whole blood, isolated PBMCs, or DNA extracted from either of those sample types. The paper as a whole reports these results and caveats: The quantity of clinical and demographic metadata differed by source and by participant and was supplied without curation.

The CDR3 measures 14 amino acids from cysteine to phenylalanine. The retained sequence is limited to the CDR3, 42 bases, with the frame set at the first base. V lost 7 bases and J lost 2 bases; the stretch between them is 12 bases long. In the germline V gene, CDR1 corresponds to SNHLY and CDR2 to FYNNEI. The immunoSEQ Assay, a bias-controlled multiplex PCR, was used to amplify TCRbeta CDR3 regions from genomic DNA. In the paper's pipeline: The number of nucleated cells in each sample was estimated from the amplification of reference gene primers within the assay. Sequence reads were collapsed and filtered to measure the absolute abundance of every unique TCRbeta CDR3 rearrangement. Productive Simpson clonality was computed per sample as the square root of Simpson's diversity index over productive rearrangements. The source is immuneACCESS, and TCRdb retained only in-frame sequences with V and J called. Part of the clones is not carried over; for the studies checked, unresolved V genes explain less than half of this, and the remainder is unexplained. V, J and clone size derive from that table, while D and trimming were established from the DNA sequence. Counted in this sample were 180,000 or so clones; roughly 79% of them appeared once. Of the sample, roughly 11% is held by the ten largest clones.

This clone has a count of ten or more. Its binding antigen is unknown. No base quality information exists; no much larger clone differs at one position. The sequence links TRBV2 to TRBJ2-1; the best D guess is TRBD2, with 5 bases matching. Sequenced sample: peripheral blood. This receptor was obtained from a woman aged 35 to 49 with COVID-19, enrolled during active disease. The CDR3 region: CASTHSGTYNEQFF. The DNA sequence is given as TGTGCCAGCACCCATTCCGGGACCTACAATGAGCAGTTCTTC.